What follows are 18 T cell receptor beta chains derived from one specimen sequenced in a study of blood T cell repertoires in COVID-19. TCRdb's copy holds only in-frame clones and misses some; the assay was immunoSEQ multiplex PCR. The table has around 250,000 clones, 85% to 90% seen once. Input material: peripheral blood. These TCRs come from a woman aged 40 to 50 who had recovered from COVID-19.

The chain is built from TRBV7-2 and TRBJ1-1, with D unclear. In germline, CDR1 is SGHTA, CDR2 FQGNSA. V gave up 3 bases and J gave up 8 bases, with 7 bases separating them. This CDR3 has 11 residues. DNA of the CDR3: TGTGCCAGCAGCTTTATCCAGGAAGCTTTCTTT. It yields the protein CASSFIQEAFF.

This chain uses TRBV30 with TRBJ1-3; no reliable D call. This CDR3 is built from 15 residues. Between the trimmed V and J ends, which lost 0 bases and 2 bases, there was a span of 11 bases. Germline V gene sequence: CDR1 GTSNPN, CDR2 SVGIG (reference sequence). The CDR3, as DNA: TGTGCCTGGAGTGTAATAAAGACAACTGGAAACACCATATATTTT. This encodes CAWSVIKTTGNTIYF.

This rearrangement joins TRBV5-4 to TRBJ2-1, with a tentative D call TRBD2 (5 bases). CDR3 length equals 15 residues. The V gene lost 1 base and the J gene lost 1 base, with 9 bases spanning the gap. CDR1 and CDR2 from the germline V gene are SGHNT and YYREEE (reference sequence). In DNA, the CDR3 is TGTGCCAGCAGCTTGCCCGGACTGTCCTACAATGAGCAGTTCTTC. The encoded protein is CASSLPGLSYNEQFF. Together with reference TRBV5-4 and TRBJ2-1, the CDR3 gives the full variable domain: ETGVTQSPTHLIKTRGQQVTLRCSSQSGHNTVSWYQQALGQGPQFIFQYYREEENGRGNFPPRFSGLQFPNYSSELNVNALELDDSALYLCASSLPGLSYNEQFFGPGTRLTVL.

This chain joins TRBV11-2 and TRBJ2-3; 9 positions agree with TRBD2. V shed 7 bases, J shed 2 bases, and the junction held 7 bases outside the gene matches. This CDR3 region has 15 residues. Germline V gene sequence: CDR1 SGHAT, CDR2 FQNNGV. The CDR3 DNA sequence: TGTGCCAGCACCCTTAGCGGGAGTGACACAGATACGCAGTATTTT. Translating it yields CASTLSGSDTDTQYF.

The CDR3 nucleotides read TGTGCCAGCAGCCGGTCCGACTCTAACTACCCCCCGAATGAAAAACTGTTTTTT. This gives the protein CASSRSDSNYPPNEKLFF. This rearrangement joins TRBV14 to TRBJ1-4; the D is unclear. Deletions cut 4 bases from V and 5 bases from J, with 23 bases between. This CDR3 contains 18 residues. Per the germline V gene, CDR1 is SGHDN and CDR2 is FVKESK.

The chain employs TRBV11-3 and TRBJ2-3, with 7 bases fitting TRBD1. Per the germline V gene, CDR1 is SGHNT and CDR2 is YENEEA. This CDR3 is built from 14 residues. V trimming: 5 bases; J trimming: 1 base; junction bases outside the gene matches: 3. CDR3 residues: CASSLGQGTDTQYF. As DNA, the CDR3 is TGTGCCAGCAGCCTCGGACAGGGCACAGATACGCAGTATTTT.

The chain carries TRBV6-1 and TRBJ1-5; no reliable D call. The CDR3 covers 15 residues. Germline V lookup: CDR1 MNHNS, CDR2 SASEGT. V lost 1 base and J 4 bases, leaving 11 bases between the germline ends. CDR3 nucleotides: TGTGCCAGCAGTGAAGACGGGTTTAGGAATCAGCCCCAGCATTTT. Its protein product is CASSEDGFRNQPQHF.

The chain recombines TRBV30 with TRBJ2-7; 7 nucleotides agree with TRBD1. V lost 2 bases to trimming and J lost 5 bases; unmatched junction nucleotides: 3. The CDR3 loop spans 12 amino acids. Germline lookup yields CDR1 GTSNPN and CDR2 SVGIG (reference sequence). The CDR3 sequence is CAWSPTGNEQYF. The CDR3 bases are TGTGCCTGGAGTCCGACAGGGAACGAGCAGTACTTC.

The J gene is TRBJ2-3, the V gene TRBV18; D may be TRBD2 (5 bases). CDR3 length: 13 amino acids. Deletions cut 3 bases from V and 4 bases from J, with 8 bases between. Germline assignment: CDR1 KGHSH and CDR2 LQKENI. The CDR3 here is CASSPGVADTQYF. CDR3 in DNA: TGTGCCAGCTCACCCGGGGTGGCAGATACGCAGTATTTT.

The chain joins TRBV3-1 (or the pseudogene TRBV3-2) to TRBJ2-7; D may be TRBD1 (6 bases). The CDR3 sequence is 13 residues long. The germline V and J ends were trimmed by 6 bases and 6 bases, with 15 bases remaining between them. CDR1 is LGHDT, CDR2 YNNKEL, per germline (reference sequence). The DNA for the CDR3 is TGTGCCAGCAGGCCTACCGCAGGGGCCGAGCAGTACTTC. Encoded protein: CASRPTAGAEQYF.

The chain couples TRBV5-1 to TRBJ2-1, with D possibly TRBD1 on 6 matching bases. CDR1 is SGHRS and CDR2 is YFSETQ in the germline V gene. This CDR3 has 13 amino acids. The V gene lost 4 bases and the J gene lost 9 bases, with 14 bases spanning the gap. The CDR3 coding sequence is TGCGCCAGCAGCAAACTACAGGGAATTGAGCAGTTCTTC. This codes for CASSKLQGIEQFF.

As for this clone: The sample has other DNA sequences that encode this CDR3 too. This chain links TRBV30 with TRBJ1-2; D ambiguous. Germline V gene data show CDR1 as GTSNPN and CDR2 as SVGIG (reference sequence). V was trimmed by 0 bases and J by 2 bases, leaving 7 bases between them. The CDR3 has 13 amino acids. DNA of the CDR3: TGTGCCTGGAGTGTATCAGGAAACTATGGCTACACCTTC. This encodes CAWSVSGNYGYTF. Together with reference TRBV30 and TRBJ1-2, the CDR3 gives the full variable domain: SQTIHQWPATLVQPVGSPLSLECTVEGTSNPNLYWYRQAAGRGLQLLFYSVGIGQISSEVPQNLSASRPQDRQFILSSKKLLLSDSGFYLCAWSVSGNYGYTFGSGTRLTVV.

The V gene is TRBV4-1, the J gene TRBJ2-1, with 10 bases identical to TRBD1. The ends lost 0 bases at V and 6 bases at J; junction bases unmatched: 5. Germline values: CDR1 MGHRA, CDR2 YSYEKL. This CDR3 has 16 residues. In nucleotides, the CDR3 is TGCGCCAGCAGCCAAGAAGGACAGGGGGGGAGCAATGAGCAGTTCTTC. The encoded protein is CASSQEGQGGSNEQFF.

This clone was counted once. The rearrangement links TRBV7-9 to TRBJ1-1; 8 positions agree with TRBD1. The germline gives CDR1 SEHNR, CDR2 FQNEAQ (reference sequence). V was clipped by 5 bases and J by 3 bases; unmatched bases: 2. The CDR3 contains 13 residues. In DNA form, the CDR3 reads TGTGCCAGCAGCACACAGGGGGACACTGAAGCTTTCTTT. Translation: CASSTQGDTEAFF.

This chain connects TRBV6-2 or TRBV6-3 to TRBJ1-2; D remains unclear. The V end lost 6 bases, the J end lost 5 bases, and 19 bases lay between the germline ends. The CDR3 runs to 15 residues. Germline assignment: CDR1 MNHEY and CDR2 SVGEGT. The CDR3 sequence: CASSPPPTLRYGYTF. CDR3 bases: TGTGCCAGCAGCCCTCCTCCTACCCTTCGGTATGGCTACACCTTC.

V and J are TRBV28 and TRBJ1-1, with a weak D call TRBD1 (6 bases). V gave up 0 bases and J gave up 3 bases, with 11 bases separating them. This CDR3 contains 15 residues. The V gene's germline CDR1 is MDHEN and CDR2 SYDVKM. The CDR3 sequence: CASSLWANRDTEAFF. CDR3 bases: TGTGCCAGCAGTTTATGGGCCAACAGGGACACTGAAGCTTTCTTT.

This sequence joins TRBV6-1 and TRBJ2-7, with 13 bases lining up with TRBD2. The trim removed 1 base at V and 3 bases at J, leaving 6 bases unmatched. The germline CDR1 and CDR2 sequences are MNHNS and SASEGT. CDR3 length: 17 residues. Here the CDR3 DNA reads TGTGCCAGCAGTGAAGGAGGACTAGCGGGAGAGGGCTACGAGCAGTACGTC. The encoded protein is CASSEGGLAGEGYEQYV.

This clone occurred once. This sequence joins TRBV27 and TRBJ2-5, with a possible D match to TRBD2 (7 bases). The V end was cut by 3 bases, the J end by 4 bases, with 21 bases between. Germline lookup yields CDR1 MNHEY and CDR2 SMNVEV (reference sequence). CDR3 size: 17 residues. CDR3 loop: CASSFQGPGGLGETQYF. The CDR3 DNA sequence: TGTGCCAGCAGTTTCCAGGGGCCGGGGGGCCTAGGAGAGACCCAGTACTTC.